This TCR beta chain was retrieved from a study of regulatory T cells in long-lasting Graves disease. This clonotype was seen many times. V was trimmed by 3 bases and J by 7 bases, leaving 13 bases between them. The germline gives CDR1 DFQATT, CDR2 SNEGSKA (reference sequence). The CDR3 covers 12 residues. The sample's time point: persistent/refractory GD, antithyroid drugs over 5 years with positive TRAb. After RNA was extracted from PBMCs, the TCR library was made from it. Each of the patients was recruited from an endocrinology department situated in Xi'an, China. Construction of the TCR beta libraries employed iRepertoire HTBI primers in conjunction with Arm-PCR of CDR3 regions. A single record per CDR3 protein comes from TCRdb applying MiXCR to the multiplex PCR reads. The data contain more than 350,000 distinct CDR3 sequences, roughly a fifth of them seen just once; the ten biggest clones take up 13% to 15%.

The V call is TRBV20-1, the J call TRBJ2-7, with D hard to call. The origin of this receptor is a female donor with Graves disease. This specimen was peripheral blood mononuclear cells (PBMCs), taken when the disease was refractory, from a patient treated with antithyroid drugs. The CDR3 DNA reads TGCAGTGCTAGGAAAAGGATACTGGAGCAGTACTTC. Protein sequence: CSARKRILEQYF.